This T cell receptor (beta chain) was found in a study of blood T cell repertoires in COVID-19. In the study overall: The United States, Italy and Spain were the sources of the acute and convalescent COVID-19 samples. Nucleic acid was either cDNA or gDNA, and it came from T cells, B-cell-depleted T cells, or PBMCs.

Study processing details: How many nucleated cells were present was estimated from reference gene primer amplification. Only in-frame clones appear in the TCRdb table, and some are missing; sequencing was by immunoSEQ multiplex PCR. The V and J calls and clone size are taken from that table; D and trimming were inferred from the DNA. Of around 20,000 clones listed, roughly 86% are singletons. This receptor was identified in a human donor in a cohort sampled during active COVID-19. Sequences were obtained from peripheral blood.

The DNA of the CDR3 is TGTGCCAGCAGCGAGGACAGGGGTAATGGCTACACCTTC. Translated: CASSEDRGNGYTF. V and J are TRBV5-8 and TRBJ1-2, with 9 bases matching TRBD1. The CDR3 is 13 residues long. The germline V gene encodes CDR1 SGHTS and CDR2 YDEGEE. Unmatched junction bases numbered 4, after V lost 4 bases and J lost 6 bases. Complete variable domain (other parts from reference TRBV5-8 and TRBJ1-2): EAGVTQSPTHLIKTRGQQATLRCSPISGHTSVYWYQQALGLGLQFLLWYDEGEERNRGNFPPRFSGRQFPNYSSELNVNALELEDSALYLCASSEDRGNGYTFGSGTRLTVV.